This entry concerns a single T cell receptor (beta chain). The antigen is unknown. The CDR3 end falls 3 residues outside the read, so it is completed with the germline J gene. The entry originates in a study of T cells in women clearing cervical HPV infection. At the level of the study: Case blood drawn at lesion detection; control blood after infection cleared. HLA type could not be excluded as a confounder. Study-wide results and limits: TRBV6-7 relative abundance averaged 0.11% in cases and roughly 0.17% in controls.

Libraries were prepared by immunoSEQ multiplex PCR; TCRdb keeps only in-frame clonotypes and omits some of them. This sample's table has about 30,000 clones. The germline V gene encodes CDR1 SGHKS and CDR2 YYEKEE (reference sequence). The CDR3 runs 14 residues. With 3 bases removed from V and 1 base from J, the gap between germline ends came to 10 bases. Dot-blot hybridization genotyped cervical HPV amplified with MY09/MY11 PCR. J is TRBJ2-5 and V is TRBV5-5; tentatively, D is TRBD1 (6 bases). Sequenced input: blood buffy coat. The clonotype originates from a woman aged 18 to 75 with a cervical HPV16 infection that either progressed to CIN3+ or cleared (not recorded which). CDR3 DNA, as far as it was read: TGTGCCAGCAGCTGGGGGCAGCTCCAAGAGACC. This codes for CASSWGQLQET. The full CDR3 is CASSWGQLQETQYF.